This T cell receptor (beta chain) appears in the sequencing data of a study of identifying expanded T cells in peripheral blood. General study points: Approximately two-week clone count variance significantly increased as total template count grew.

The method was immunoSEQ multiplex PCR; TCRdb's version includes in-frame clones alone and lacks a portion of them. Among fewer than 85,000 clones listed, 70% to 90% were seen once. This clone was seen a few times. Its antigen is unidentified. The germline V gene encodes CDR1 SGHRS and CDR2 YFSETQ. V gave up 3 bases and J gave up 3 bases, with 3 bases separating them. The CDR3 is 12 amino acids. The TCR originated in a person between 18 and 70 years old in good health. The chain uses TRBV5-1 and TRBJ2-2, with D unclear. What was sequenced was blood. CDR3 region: CASSYDTGELFF. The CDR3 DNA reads TGCGCCAGCAGCTATGACACCGGGGAGCTGTTTTTT.